Below, 18 T cell receptor beta chains from the same sample are listed, as sequenced in a study of human T cells and chemical hapten exposure. MiXCR, applied by TCRdb to the RACE reads, yields one record per CDR3 protein. Of approximately 40,000 distinct CDR3 sequences listed, roughly 3.3% are singletons. Time point meaning: patch test 2, 6 weeks after DPC sensitization. The sample's treatment: therapeutic diphenylcyclopropenone sensitization with weekly scalp DPC. The sequenced sample was whole blood, obtained in connection with sensitization to the hapten diphenylcyclopropenone (DPC). The source is a man aged 40-50 years with alopecia areata. Some clones in this sample may be carry-over from other donors' samples.

At least ten counts were recorded for this clonotype. This chain uses TRBV19 with TRBJ2-5; 7 bases align to TRBD1. Unmatched junction bases numbered 6, after V lost 6 bases and J lost 2 bases. Germline V lookup: CDR1 LNHDA, CDR2 SQIVND (reference sequence). The CDR3 covers 14 residues. CDR3 amino acids: CASRGDSRQETQYF. As DNA, the CDR3 is TGTGCCAGTAGAGGGGACAGTAGACAAGAGACCCAGTACTTC.

The table lists this clonotype with many counts. The genes are TRBV20-1 and TRBJ1-3, with D perhaps matching TRBD1 (5 bases). Trimming shortened V by 1 base and J by 3 bases, and 13 bases separated the two germline ends. Germline values: CDR1 DFQATT, CDR2 SNEGSKA (reference sequence). There are 15 residues in the CDR3. The CDR3 DNA reads TGCAGTGCTAGAGCGTCAGGGACTAGTGGAAACACCATATATTTT. It encodes CSARASGTSGNTIYF.

In this sample, this clonotype turned up many times. The chain employs TRBV5-1 and TRBJ2-5, with 8 bases matching TRBD2. In germline, CDR1 is SGHRS, CDR2 YFSETQ. This CDR3 region has 15 residues. Trimming removed 5 bases from V and 3 bases from J; junction bases left unmatched: 9. The CDR3 sequence: CASSRRAGGEETQYF. In DNA form, the CDR3 reads TGCGCCAGCAGTCGACGGGCGGGAGGAGAAGAGACCCAGTACTTC.

V and J are TRBV6-5 and TRBJ2-4, with D perhaps matching TRBD1 (6 bases). The CDR3 spans 14 residues. V was shortened by 6 bases and J by 4 bases, with 13 bases between the two germline ends. Germline-derived CDR1 and CDR2 are MNHEY and SVGAGI. In nucleotides, the CDR3 is TGTGCCAGCAGCCCGGACAGAAGTAAAAACATTCAGTACTTC. This translates into CASSPDRSKNIQYF.

This clonotype was seen a few times. The chain links TRBV7-9 to TRBJ2-5, with 7 positions matching TRBD1. With V trimmed by 4 bases and J by 2 bases, 7 bases remained unmatched. Germline lookup yields CDR1 SEHNR and CDR2 FQNEAQ (reference sequence). The CDR3 runs to 15 residues. The CDR3 reads CASSSAPTGQETQYF. In DNA form, the CDR3 reads TGTGCCAGCAGCTCCGCTCCGACAGGGCAAGAGACCCAGTACTTC.

The rearrangement links TRBV6-2 or TRBV6-3 to TRBJ2-4; 8 bases map to TRBD2. The CDR3 spans 16 residues. V dropped 5 bases and J dropped 1; count of bases not matched to a gene: 7. The germline gives CDR1 MNHEY, CDR2 SVGEGT. The CDR3 sequence is CASSTRREGAKNIQYF. For the CDR3, the DNA is TGTGCCAGCAGTACACGCCGGGAGGGGGCCAAAAACATTCAGTACTTC.

This clonotype was counted at least ten times. The chain carries TRBV7-9 and TRBJ2-1; the D is unclear. The length of the CDR3 is 14 residues. V lost 5 bases to trimming and J lost 5 bases, with 13 bases between them. Germline CDR1 is SEHNR and CDR2 is FQNEAQ (reference sequence). CDR3 in amino acids: CASSPRLDHNEQFF. The CDR3 DNA reads as TGTGCCAGCAGCCCACGACTCGACCACAATGAGCAGTTCTTC.

This clonotype was observed many times. The J gene is TRBJ2-7, the V gene TRBV20-1; no reliable D call. Germline CDR1 is DFQATT and CDR2 is SNEGSKA (reference sequence). Between the trimmed V and J ends, which lost 1 base and 2 bases, there was a span of 12 bases. This CDR3 has 14 residues. The CDR3 reads CSARVGAPPYEQYF. CDR3 in DNA: TGCAGTGCTAGAGTCGGTGCCCCCCCCTACGAGCAGTACTTC.

This clonotype was observed a handful of times. The J gene is TRBJ1-1, the V gene TRBV5-6; no clear D. Germline values: CDR1 SGHDT, CDR2 YYEEEE. V lost 0 bases to trimming and J lost 4 bases, with 7 bases between them. The CDR3 runs to 13 residues. This CDR3 reads CASSLGVGTEAFF. CDR3 in DNA: TGTGCCAGCAGCTTGGGGGTCGGCACTGAAGCTTTCTTT.

This chain links TRBV3-1 with TRBJ2-1; the match to TRBD2 covers 16 bases. Germline assignment: CDR1 LGHDT and CDR2 YNNKEL (reference sequence). This CDR3 is 16 amino acids long. The V and J ends lost 3 bases and 9 bases, in that order; junction bases with no gene match: 5. The CDR3 DNA is TGTGCCAGCAGCCATTCGGGACTAGCGGGAGGGGCTGAGCAGTTCTTC. Translated, it gives CASSHSGLAGGAEQFF.

The sample holds many counts of this clonotype. The V call is TRBV28, the J call TRBJ2-4; no definite D call. Germline V gene sequence: CDR1 MDHEN, CDR2 SYDVKM. V was cut by 7 bases and J by 0 bases, with 10 bases left in between. The CDR3 is 14 residues long. The CDR3 protein is CASMRPLAKNIQYF. The CDR3 coding sequence is TGTGCCAGCATGCGGCCGCTAGCCAAAAACATTCAGTACTTC.

This clonotype was detected ten times or more. The chain combines TRBV12-3 or TRBV12-4 with TRBJ1-3, with D unclear. V lost 4 bases to trimming and J lost 0 bases, with 10 bases between them. This CDR3 is built from 15 residues. In nucleotides, the CDR3 is TGTGCCAGCAGTTCGAGGGCCAGCTCTGGAAACACCATATATTTT. Its protein is CASSSRASSGNTIYF.

This clonotype came up many times. V and J are TRBV30 and TRBJ1-2, with 8 bases fitting TRBD1. The germline CDR1 and CDR2 sequences are GTSNPN and SVGIG (reference sequence). V lost 5 bases and J lost 5; bases outside the gene matches: 7. The CDR3 consists of 13 residues. The CDR3 DNA follows: TGTGCCTGGGCCCCTACAGGGGGTTATGGCTACACCTTC. This translates into CAWAPTGGYGYTF.

This clonotype was detected many times. V is TRBV20-1 and J is TRBJ1-1; D is unclear. The ends were cut back, 1 base at V and 4 bases at J, with 13 bases in the middle. CDR1 DFQATT and CDR2 SNEGSKA come from the germline V gene (reference sequence). The CDR3 is 14 residues long. The CDR3, as DNA: TGCAGTGCTAGAGCGGTGAGTGGAGTCACTGAAGCTTTCTTT. Protein sequence: CSARAVSGVTEAFF.

V and J are TRBV3-1 and TRBJ2-1, with D possibly TRBD2 on 6 matching bases. The CDR3 loop spans 13 amino acids. CDR1 LGHDT and CDR2 YNNKEL come from the germline V gene (reference sequence). V was trimmed by 1 base and J by 9 bases, leaving 10 bases between them. This CDR3 reads CASSQGLGSEQFF. CDR3 bases: TGTGCCAGCAGCCAAGGACTAGGAAGTGAGCAGTTCTTC.

This clonotype was seen at least ten times. The chain links TRBV5-1 to TRBJ1-4; 9 bases are a match to TRBD1. This CDR3 comprises 14 residues. The germline CDR1 and CDR2 sequences are SGHRS and YFSETQ. V shed 3 bases and J 8 bases; nucleotides not matched to a gene: 5. The CDR3 DNA is TGCGCCAGCAGCTGGACAGGGGTCCCGGAAAAACTGTTTTTT. Translated: CASSWTGVPEKLFF.

This clonotype was seen many times. The chain employs TRBV20-1 and TRBJ2-7; 8 bases align to TRBD1. Per germline, CDR1 DFQATT and CDR2 SNEGSKA (reference sequence). V lost 1 base to trimming and J lost 1 base; unmatched junction nucleotides: 3. The CDR3 totals 14 residues. In DNA, the CDR3 is TGCAGTGCTAGAGTCAACAGGGGGTCCTACGAGCAGTACTTC. Its protein product is CSARVNRGSYEQYF.

This clonotype has ten or more counts. The chain joins TRBV24-1 to TRBJ1-2; D is possibly TRBD1 (6 bases). The V gene lost 7 bases and the J gene lost 7 bases, with 12 bases spanning the gap. This CDR3 has 12 amino acids. Germline loops: CDR1 KGHDR, CDR2 SFDVKD. The DNA for the CDR3 is TGTGCCACCAGCCGGGACACGGCTGGCTACACCTTC. Its protein is CATSRDTAGYTF.